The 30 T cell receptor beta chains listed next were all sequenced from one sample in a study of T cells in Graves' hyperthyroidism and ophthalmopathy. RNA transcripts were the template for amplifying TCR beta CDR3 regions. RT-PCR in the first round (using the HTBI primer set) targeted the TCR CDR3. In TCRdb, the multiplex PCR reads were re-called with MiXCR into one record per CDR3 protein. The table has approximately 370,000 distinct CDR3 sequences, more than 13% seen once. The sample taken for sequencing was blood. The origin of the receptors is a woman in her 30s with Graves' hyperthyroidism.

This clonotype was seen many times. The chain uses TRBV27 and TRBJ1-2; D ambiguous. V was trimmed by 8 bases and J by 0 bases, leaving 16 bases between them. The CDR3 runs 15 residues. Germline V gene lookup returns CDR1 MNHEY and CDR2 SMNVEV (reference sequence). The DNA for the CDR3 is TGTGCCAGCTGGTCGGGGTTTCGAGCTAACTATGGCTACACCTTC. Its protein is CASWSGFRANYGYTF.

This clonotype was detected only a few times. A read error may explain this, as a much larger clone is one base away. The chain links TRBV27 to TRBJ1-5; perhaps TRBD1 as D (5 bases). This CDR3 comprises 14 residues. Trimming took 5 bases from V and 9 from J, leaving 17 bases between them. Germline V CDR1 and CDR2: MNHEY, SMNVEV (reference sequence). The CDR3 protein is CASSPAGGGRPQHF. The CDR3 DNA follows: TGTGCCAGCAGTCCCGCGGGGGGTGGACGGCCCCAGCATTTT.

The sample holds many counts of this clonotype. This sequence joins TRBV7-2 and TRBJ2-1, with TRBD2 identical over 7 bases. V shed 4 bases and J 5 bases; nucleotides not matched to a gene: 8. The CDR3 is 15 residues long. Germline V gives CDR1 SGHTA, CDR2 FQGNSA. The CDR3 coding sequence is TGTGCCAGCAGCTCCCTGCGGGAGCACCACAATGAGCAGTTCTTC. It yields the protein CASSSLREHHNEQFF.

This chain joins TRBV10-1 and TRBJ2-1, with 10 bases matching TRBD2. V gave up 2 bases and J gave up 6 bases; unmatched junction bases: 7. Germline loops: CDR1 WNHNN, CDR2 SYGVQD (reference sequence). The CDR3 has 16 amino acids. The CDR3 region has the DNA TGCGCCAGCAGTGAGACCCAGCGGGGGGGTTTCAATGAGCAGTTCTTC. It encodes CASSETQRGGFNEQFF.

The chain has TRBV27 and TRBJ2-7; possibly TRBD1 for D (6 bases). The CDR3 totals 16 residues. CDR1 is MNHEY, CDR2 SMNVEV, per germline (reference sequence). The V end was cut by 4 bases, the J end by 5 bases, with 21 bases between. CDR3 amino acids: CASSSRTAEAFNEQYF. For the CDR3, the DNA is TGTGCCAGCAGTTCGAGGACAGCAGAGGCTTTCAACGAGCAGTACTTC.

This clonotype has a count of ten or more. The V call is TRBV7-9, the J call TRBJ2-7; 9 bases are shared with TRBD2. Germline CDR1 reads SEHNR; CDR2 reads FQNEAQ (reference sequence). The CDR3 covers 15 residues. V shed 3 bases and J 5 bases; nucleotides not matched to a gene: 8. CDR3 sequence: CASSFSAGGGNEQYF. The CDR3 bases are TGTGCCAGCAGCTTCAGTGCGGGGGGGGGCAACGAGCAGTACTTC.

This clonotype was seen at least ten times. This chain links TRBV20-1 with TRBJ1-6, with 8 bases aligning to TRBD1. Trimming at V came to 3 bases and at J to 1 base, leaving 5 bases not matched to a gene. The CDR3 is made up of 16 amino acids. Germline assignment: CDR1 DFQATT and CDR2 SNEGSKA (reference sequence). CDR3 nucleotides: TGCAGTGCTAGGGGCGACAGGGGTTCCTATAATTCACCCCTCCACTTT. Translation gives CSARGDRGSYNSPLHF.

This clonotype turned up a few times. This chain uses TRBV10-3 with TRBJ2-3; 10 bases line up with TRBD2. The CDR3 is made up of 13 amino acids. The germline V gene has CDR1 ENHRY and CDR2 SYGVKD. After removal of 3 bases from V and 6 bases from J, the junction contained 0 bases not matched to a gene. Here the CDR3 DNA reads TGTGCCATCAGTGAACTAGCGGGGGATACGCAGTATTTT. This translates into CAISELAGDTQYF.

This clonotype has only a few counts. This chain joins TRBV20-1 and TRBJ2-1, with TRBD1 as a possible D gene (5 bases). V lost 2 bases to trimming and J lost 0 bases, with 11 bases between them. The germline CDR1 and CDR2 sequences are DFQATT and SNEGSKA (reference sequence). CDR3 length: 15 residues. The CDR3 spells CSARQGMSSYNEQFF. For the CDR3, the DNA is TGCAGTGCTAGACAGGGAATGAGCTCCTACAATGAGCAGTTCTTC.

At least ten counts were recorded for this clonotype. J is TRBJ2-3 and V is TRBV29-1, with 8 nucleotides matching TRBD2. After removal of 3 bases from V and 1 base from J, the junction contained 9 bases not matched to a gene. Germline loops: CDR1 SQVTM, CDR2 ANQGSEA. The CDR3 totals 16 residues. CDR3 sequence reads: CSVDGYGSGGTDTQYF. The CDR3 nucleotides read TGCAGCGTTGACGGGTACGGTAGCGGGGGCACAGATACGCAGTATTTT.

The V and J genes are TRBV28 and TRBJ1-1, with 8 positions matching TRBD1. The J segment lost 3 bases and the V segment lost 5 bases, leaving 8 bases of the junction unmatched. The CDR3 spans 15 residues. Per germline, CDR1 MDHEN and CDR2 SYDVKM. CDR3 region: CASSERDRKYTEAFF. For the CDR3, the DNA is TGTGCCAGCAGTGAGCGGGACAGGAAGTACACTGAAGCTTTCTTT. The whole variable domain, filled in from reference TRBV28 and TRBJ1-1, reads DVKVTQSSRYLVKRTGEKVFLECVQDMDHENMFWYRQDPGLGLRLIYFSYDVKMKEKGDIPEGYSVSREKKERFSLILESASTNQTSMYLCASSERDRKYTEAFFGQGTRLTVV.

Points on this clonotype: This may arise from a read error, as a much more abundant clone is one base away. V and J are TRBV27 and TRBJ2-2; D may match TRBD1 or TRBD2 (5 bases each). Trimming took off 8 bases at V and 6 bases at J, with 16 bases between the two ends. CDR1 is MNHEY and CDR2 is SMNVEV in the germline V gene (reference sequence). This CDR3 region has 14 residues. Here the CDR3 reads CASGTLQGAGELFF. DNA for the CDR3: TGTGCCAGCGGGACGCTTCAGGGAGCCGGGGAGCTGTTTTTT.

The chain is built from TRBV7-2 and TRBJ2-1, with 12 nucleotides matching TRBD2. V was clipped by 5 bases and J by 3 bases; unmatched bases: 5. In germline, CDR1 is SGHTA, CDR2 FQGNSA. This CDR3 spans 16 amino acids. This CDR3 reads CASSRGTSGHYNEQFF. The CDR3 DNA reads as TGTGCCAGCAGCCGCGGGACTAGCGGGCACTACAATGAGCAGTTCTTC.

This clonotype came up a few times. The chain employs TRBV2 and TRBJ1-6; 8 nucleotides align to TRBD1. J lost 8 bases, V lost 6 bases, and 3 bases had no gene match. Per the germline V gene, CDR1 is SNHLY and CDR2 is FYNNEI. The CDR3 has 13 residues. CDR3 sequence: CASRTDRDSPLHF. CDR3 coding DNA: TGTGCCAGCAGGACGGACAGGGATTCACCCCTCCACTTT.

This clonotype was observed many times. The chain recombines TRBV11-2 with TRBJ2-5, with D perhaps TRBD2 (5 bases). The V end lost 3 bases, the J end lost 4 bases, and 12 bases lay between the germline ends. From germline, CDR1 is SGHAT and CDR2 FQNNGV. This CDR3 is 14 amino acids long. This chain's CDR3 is CASSFAGNPETQYF. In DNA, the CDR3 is TGTGCCAGCAGCTTTGCCGGGAACCCAGAGACCCAGTACTTC.

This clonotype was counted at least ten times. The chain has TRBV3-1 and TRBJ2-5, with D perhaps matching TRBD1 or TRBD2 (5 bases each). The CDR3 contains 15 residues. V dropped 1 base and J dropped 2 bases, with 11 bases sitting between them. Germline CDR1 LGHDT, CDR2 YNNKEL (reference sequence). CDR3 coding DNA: TGTGCCAGCAGCCAAGGGACTGGACAACAAGAGACCCAGTACTTC. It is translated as CASSQGTGQQETQYF.

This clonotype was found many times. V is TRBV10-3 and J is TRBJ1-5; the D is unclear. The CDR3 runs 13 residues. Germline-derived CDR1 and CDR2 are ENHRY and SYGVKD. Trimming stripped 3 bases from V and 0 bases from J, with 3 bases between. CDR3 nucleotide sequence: TGTGCCATCAGTGAAGATAGCAATCAGCCCCAGCATTTT. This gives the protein CAISEDSNQPQHF.

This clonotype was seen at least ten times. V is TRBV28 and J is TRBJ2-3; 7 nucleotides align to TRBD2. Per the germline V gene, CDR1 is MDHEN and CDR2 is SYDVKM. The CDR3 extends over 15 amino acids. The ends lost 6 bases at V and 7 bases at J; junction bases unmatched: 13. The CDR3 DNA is TGTGCCAGCAGCCCAATGGGGAGGGCCTTTCATACGCAGTATTTT. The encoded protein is CASSPMGRAFHTQYF.

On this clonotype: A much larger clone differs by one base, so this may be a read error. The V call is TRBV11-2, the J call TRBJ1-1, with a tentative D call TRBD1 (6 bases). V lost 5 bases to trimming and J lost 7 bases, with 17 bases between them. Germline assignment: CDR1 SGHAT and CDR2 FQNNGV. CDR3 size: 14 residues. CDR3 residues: CASSPDSSRIEAFF. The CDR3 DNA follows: TGTGCCAGCAGCCCGGACAGTTCCCGAATTGAAGCTTTCTTT.

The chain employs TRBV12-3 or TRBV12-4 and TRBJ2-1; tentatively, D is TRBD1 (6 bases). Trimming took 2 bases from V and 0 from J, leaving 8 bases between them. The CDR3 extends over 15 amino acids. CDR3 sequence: CASSLTGHSYNEQFF. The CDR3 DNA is TGTGCCAGCAGTTTAACAGGGCACTCCTACAATGAGCAGTTCTTC.

The CDR3 DNA is TGTGCCAGCAGACCCTGGTCGACTAGCGGGAGGCGGGGCACCGGGGAGCTGTTTTTT. It specifies CASRPWSTSGRRGTGELFF. This chain connects TRBV12-3 or TRBV12-4 to TRBJ2-2; TRBD2 agrees at 13 bases. Losses at the gene ends were 6 bases for V and 4 bases for J; bases not matched to a gene: 14. This CDR3 is 19 amino acids long.

Written as DNA, the CDR3 is TGTGCCAGCAGCCGGACTAGCGGGGTACGAGACGAGCAGTACTTC. It codes for CASSRTSGVRDEQYF. J is TRBJ2-7 and V is TRBV5-5, with 12 bases identical to TRBD2. Germline values: CDR1 SGHKS, CDR2 YYEKEE (reference sequence). J was trimmed by 5 bases and V by 4 bases; bases with no gene match: 7. The CDR3 loop spans 15 amino acids.

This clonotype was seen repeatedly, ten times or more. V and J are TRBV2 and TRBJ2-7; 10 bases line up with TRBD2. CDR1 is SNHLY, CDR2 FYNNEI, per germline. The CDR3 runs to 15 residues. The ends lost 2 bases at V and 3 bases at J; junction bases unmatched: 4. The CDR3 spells CASSENLAGGYEQYF. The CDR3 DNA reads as TGTGCCAGCAGTGAAAATTTAGCGGGAGGCTACGAGCAGTACTTC.

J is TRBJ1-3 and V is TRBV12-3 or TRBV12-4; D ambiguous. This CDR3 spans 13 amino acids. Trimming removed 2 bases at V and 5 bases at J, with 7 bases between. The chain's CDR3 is CASSLTQRNTIYF. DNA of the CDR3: TGTGCCAGCAGTTTAACGCAGAGAAACACCATATATTTT.

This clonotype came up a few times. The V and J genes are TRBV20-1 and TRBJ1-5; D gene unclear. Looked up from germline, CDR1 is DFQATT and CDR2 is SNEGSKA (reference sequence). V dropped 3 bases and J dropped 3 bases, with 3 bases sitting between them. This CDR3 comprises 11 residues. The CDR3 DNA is TGCAGTGCTAGTAACAATCAGCCCCAGCATTTT. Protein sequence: CSASNNQPQHF.

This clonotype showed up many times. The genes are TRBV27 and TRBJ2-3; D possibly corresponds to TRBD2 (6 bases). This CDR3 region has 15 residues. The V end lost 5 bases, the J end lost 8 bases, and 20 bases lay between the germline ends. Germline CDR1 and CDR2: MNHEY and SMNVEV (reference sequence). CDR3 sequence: CASSPSPGLRVTQYF. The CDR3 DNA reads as TGTGCCAGCAGTCCCTCCCCGGGACTCCGAGTTACGCAGTATTTT.

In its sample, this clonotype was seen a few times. CDR3 protein: CASSRAGTSGSNEQFF. The CDR3 DNA follows: TGTGCCAGCAGTCGAGCCGGGACTAGCGGATCAAATGAGCAGTTCTTC. This chain joins TRBV7-2 and TRBJ2-1; TRBD2 agrees at 11 bases. CDR1 SGHTA and CDR2 FQGNSA come from the germline V gene. Germline trimming cut 6 bases from V and 7 bases from J; bases unmatched to any gene: 11. This CDR3 is 16 amino acids long.

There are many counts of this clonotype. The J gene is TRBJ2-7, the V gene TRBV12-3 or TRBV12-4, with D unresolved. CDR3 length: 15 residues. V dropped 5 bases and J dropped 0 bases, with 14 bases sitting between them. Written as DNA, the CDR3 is TGTGCCAGCAGTAAGTCTGTTTCAGGCTCCTACGAGCAGTACTTC. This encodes CASSKSVSGSYEQYF.

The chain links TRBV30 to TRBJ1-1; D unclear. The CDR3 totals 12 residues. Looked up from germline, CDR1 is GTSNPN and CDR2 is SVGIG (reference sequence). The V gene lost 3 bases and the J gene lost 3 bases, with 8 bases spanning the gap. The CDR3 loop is CAWRNTDTEAFF. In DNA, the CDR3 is TGTGCCTGGAGAAACACGGACACTGAAGCTTTCTTT.

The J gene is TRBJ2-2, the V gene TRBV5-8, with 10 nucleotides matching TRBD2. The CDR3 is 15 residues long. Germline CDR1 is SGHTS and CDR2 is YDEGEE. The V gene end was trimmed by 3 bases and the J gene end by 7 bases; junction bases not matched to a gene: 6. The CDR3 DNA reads TGTGCCAGCAGCTCTAGCGGGAGTACGGTCGGGGAGCTGTTTTTT. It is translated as CASSSSGSTVGELFF.